Given below is one TCR beta chain in context. In terms of age and location, participants ranged from roughly 18 to 90 years and lived in fewer than 30 US areas. Self-reported history from a screening survey and questionnaire set each donor's cohort. The ends lost 2 bases at V and 0 bases at J; junction bases unmatched: 0. Germline values: CDR1 MNHEY, CDR2 SVGAGI. This CDR3 comprises 14 residues. These data are taken from a study of blood T cell repertoires in COVID-19. Overall study context: Among Cohort 3 donors, those recovered had two negative PCRs, clearance, or symptom resolution. Specimens from acute and convalescent COVID-19 originated in the United States, Italy and Spain.

Sequenced by immunoSEQ multiplex PCR; TCRdb stores in-frame clones only, minus some. The repertoire includes about 140,000 clones, 84% of them detected once, and about 4% sits in the top ten. The sequenced sample was PBMCs or T cells enriched from blood (not recorded which). This clonotype originated in a man in his fifties or sixties in a cohort exposed to, infected with or recovered from COVID-19 (not recorded which). The chain has TRBV6-5 and TRBJ2-7, with 8 bases lining up with TRBD1. CDR3 coding DNA: TGTGCCAGCAGTTACACAGGGGGCTCCTACGAGCAGTACTTC. It encodes CASSYTGGSYEQYF.